These 9 T cell receptor beta chains share one sample of origin, sequenced in a study of cytomegalovirus exposure and HLA in healthy donors. PCR was performed using 60 Vbeta and 13 Jbeta primers. Repertoires were generated with immunoSEQ multiplex PCR, while TCRdb's copy carries only in-frame clones and drops some. The table records roughly 250,000 clones, about 83% of them present only once. Sequencing was carried out using PBMCs. Receptors were obtained from a woman aged 35 to 49 in good health and CMV-seropositive.

This clone appeared a single time. The CDR3 coding sequence is TGTGCCAGCAGCTTGGAGGGAGACTACAATGAGCAGTTCTTC. This translates into CASSLEGDYNEQFF. The chain is built from TRBV5-4 and TRBJ2-1; TRBD2 might be the D (5 bases). The V gene lost 0 bases and the J gene lost 3 bases, with 7 bases spanning the gap. This CDR3 spans 14 amino acids. Germline V gene data show CDR1 as SGHNT and CDR2 as YYREEE (reference sequence).

V is TRBV10-3 and J is TRBJ1-1, with no clear D. This CDR3 comprises 11 residues. The V end was cut by 7 bases, the J end by 2 bases, with 5 bases between. Germline loops: CDR1 ENHRY, CDR2 SYGVKD. CDR3 in DNA: TGTGCCATCACCCGTAACACTGAAGCTTTCTTT. It codes for CAITRNTEAFF.

The chain joins TRBV5-5 to TRBJ2-3, with a tentative D call TRBD2 (5 bases). The CDR3 has 13 residues. The germline V gene has CDR1 SGHKS and CDR2 YYEKEE (reference sequence). Trimming cost V 1 base and J 6 bases, with 9 bases left between them. The CDR3 nucleotides read TGTGCCAGCAGCTTGTTTCCTAGCGATACGCAGTATTTT. Amino acid sequence: CASSLFPSDTQYF.

V gene TRBV19 combines with J gene TRBJ1-2; a weak D match, TRBD1 (5 bases). Trimming took off 5 bases at V and 3 bases at J, with 10 bases between the two ends. The CDR3 covers 13 residues. Per the germline V gene, CDR1 is LNHDA and CDR2 is SQIVND (reference sequence). This CDR3 is CASSLRVYYGYTF. The DNA of the CDR3 is TGTGCCAGTAGTCTCAGGGTGTACTATGGCTACACCTTC. Together with reference TRBV19 and TRBJ1-2, the CDR3 gives the full variable domain: DGGITQSPKYLFRKEGQNVTLSCEQNLNHDAMYWYRQDPGQGLRLIYYSQIVNDFQKGDIAEGYSVSREKKESFPLTVTSAQKNPTAFYLCASSLRVYYGYTFGSGTRLTVV.

This clone was seen only a few times. The rearrangement joins TRBV21-1 to TRBJ2-3; TRBD2 reflects the table's D call only, with no check against the DNA. TRBV21-1 is annotated as a pseudogene. The CDR3 has 17 amino acids. CDR3 loop: CASSKALQREYRDTQYF. Written as DNA, the CDR3 is TGTGCCAGCAGCAAAGCGCTCCAGCGGGAGTACAGAGATACGCAGTATTTT.

The J gene is TRBJ2-2, the V gene TRBV6-4; weak D call: TRBD2 (5 bases). CDR1 is MRHNA and CDR2 is SNTAGT in the germline V gene. Between the trimmed V and J ends, which lost 4 bases and 6 bases, there was a span of 9 bases. This CDR3 spans 13 amino acids. DNA of the CDR3: TGTGCCAGCAGTGTTTCGGAGGCCGGGGAGCTGTTTTTT. This sequence encodes CASSVSEAGELFF.

The V call is TRBV11-3, the J call TRBJ1-2, with D unclear. V gave up 1 base and J gave up 9 bases, with 9 bases separating them. The CDR3 length is 12 residues. Germline V gene data show CDR1 as SGHNT and CDR2 as YENEEA. As DNA, the CDR3 is TGTGCCAGCAGCTTAGGACGGGAAAGCTACACCTTC. This codes for CASSLGRESYTF.

The chain links TRBV10-3 to TRBJ2-2; 7 nucleotides agree with TRBD1. The V gene's germline CDR1 is ENHRY and CDR2 SYGVKD. With V trimmed by 6 bases and J by 5 bases, 6 bases remained unmatched. This CDR3 has 14 residues. The CDR3 loop reads CAISRDRSTGELFF. CDR3 nucleotides: TGTGCCATCAGCCGGGACAGATCGACCGGGGAGCTGTTTTTT.

The J gene is TRBJ2-7, the V gene TRBV6-1; possible D gene TRBD2, 6 bases. This CDR3 has 14 residues. The V and J ends lost 2 bases and 5 bases respectively, with 13 bases between them. Germline CDR1 is MNHNS and CDR2 is SASEGT. The CDR3 coding sequence is TGTGCCAGCAGTGAATGGGGGGAGAGCGACGAGCAGTACTTC. Translating it yields CASSEWGESDEQYF.